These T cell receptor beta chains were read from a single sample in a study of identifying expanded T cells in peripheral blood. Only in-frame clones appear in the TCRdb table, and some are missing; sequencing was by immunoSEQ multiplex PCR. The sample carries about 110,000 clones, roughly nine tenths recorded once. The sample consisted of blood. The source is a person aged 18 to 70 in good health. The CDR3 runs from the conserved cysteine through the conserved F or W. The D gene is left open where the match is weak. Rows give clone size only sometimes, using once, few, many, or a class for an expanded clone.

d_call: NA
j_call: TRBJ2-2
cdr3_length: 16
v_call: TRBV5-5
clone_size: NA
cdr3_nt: TGTGCCAGCAGCTTGCTAGGGGGGTGGAACACCGGGGAGCTGTTTTTT
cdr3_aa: CASSLLGGWNTGELFF

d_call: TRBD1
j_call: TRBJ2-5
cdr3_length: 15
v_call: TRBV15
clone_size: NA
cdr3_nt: TGTGCCACCAGCAGAGATCGGGCAGGGGGAGAGACCCAGTACTTC
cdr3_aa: CATSRDRAGGETQYF

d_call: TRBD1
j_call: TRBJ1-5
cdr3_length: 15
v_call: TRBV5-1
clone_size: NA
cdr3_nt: TGCGCCAGCAGCTCCGGGACAGGGGGCGGTCAGCCCCAGCATTTT
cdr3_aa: CASSSGTGGGQPQHF

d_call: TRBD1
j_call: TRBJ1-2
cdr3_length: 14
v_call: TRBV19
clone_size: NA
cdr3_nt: TGTGCCAGTATACGGACAGGGGAAGTGTATGGCTACACCTTC
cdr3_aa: CASIRTGEVYGYTF

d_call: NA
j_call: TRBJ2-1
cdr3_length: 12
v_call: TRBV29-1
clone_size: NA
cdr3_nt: TGCAGCGTTGAAGATGACGGCAATGAGCAGTTCTTC
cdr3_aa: CSVEDDGNEQFF

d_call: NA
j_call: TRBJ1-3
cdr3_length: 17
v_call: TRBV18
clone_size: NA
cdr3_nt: TGTGCCAGCTCACCAAGGGGCCCCAGGGGTTCTGGAAACACCATATATTTT
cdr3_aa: CASSPRGPRGSGNTIYF

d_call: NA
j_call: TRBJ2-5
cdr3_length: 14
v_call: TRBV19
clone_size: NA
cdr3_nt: TGTGCCAGTAGTATAGATGGGGTCCAAGAGACCCAGTACTTC
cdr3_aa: CASSIDGVQETQYF

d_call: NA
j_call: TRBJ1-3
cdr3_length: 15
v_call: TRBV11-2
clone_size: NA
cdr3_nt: TGTGCCAGCAGCTTAAGGTGGGGGACTGGAAACACCATATATTTT
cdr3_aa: CASSLRWGTGNTIYF

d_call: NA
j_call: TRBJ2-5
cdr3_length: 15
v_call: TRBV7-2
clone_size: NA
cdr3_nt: TGTGCCAGCAGCCCACGCCAGGGACGGGGAGAGACCCAGTACTTC
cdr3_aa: CASSPRQGRGETQYF

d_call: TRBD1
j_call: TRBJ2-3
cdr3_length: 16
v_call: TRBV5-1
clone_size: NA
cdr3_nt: TGCGCCAGCAGCACAACCGGGACAGGGATCACAGATACGCAGTATTTT
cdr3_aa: CASSTTGTGITDTQYF

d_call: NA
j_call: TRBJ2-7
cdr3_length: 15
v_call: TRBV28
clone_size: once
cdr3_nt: TGTGCCAGCAGTTTAGCAGACGCAAAGTCCTACGAGCAGTACTTC
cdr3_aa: CASSLADAKSYEQYF

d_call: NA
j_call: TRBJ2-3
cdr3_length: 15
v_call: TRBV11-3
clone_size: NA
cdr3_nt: TGTGCCAGCAGCTCCGAGACCTATAACGGAGATACGCAGTATTTT
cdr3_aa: CASSSETYNGDTQYF

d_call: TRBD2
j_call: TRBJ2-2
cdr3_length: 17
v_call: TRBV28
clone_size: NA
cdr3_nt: TGTGCCAGCAGTGCACCGGGACTAGCGGGCCACACCGGGGAGCTGTTTTTT
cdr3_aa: CASSAPGLAGHTGELFF

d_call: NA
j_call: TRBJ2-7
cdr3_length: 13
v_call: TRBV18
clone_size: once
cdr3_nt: TGTGCCAGCTCACCACCGGCGGTTGACGAGCAGTACTTC
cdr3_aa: CASSPPAVDEQYF

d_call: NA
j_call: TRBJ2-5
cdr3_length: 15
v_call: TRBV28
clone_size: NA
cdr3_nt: TGTGCCAGCAGTTTAATAAGCACAGGACAAGAGACCCAGTACTTC
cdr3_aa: CASSLISTGQETQYF

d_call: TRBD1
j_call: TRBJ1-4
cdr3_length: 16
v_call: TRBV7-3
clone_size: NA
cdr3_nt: TGTGCCAGCAGCTTAACTCGGACAGGGGGAAATGAAAAACTGTTTTTT
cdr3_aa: CASSLTRTGGNEKLFF

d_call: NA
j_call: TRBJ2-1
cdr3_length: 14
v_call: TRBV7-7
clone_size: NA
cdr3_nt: TGTGCCAGCACCCCTTGGGACCCCTACAATGAGCAGTTCTTC
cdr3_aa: CASTPWDPYNEQFF

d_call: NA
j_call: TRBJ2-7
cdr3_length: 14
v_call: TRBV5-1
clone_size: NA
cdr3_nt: TGCGCCAGCAGCTCGGGACCGGACTCCTACGAGCAGTACTTC
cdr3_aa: CASSSGPDSYEQYF

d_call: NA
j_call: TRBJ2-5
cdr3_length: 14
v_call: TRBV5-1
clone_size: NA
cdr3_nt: TGCGCCAGCAGCTTGGTGTCAGGACAAGAGACCCAGTACTTC
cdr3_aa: CASSLVSGQETQYF

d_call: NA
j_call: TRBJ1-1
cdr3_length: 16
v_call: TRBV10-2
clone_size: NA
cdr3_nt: TGCGCCAGCAGCGAAAAAAGGGGCATTTTGAACACTGAAGCTTTCTTT
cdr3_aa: CASSEKRGILNTEAFF

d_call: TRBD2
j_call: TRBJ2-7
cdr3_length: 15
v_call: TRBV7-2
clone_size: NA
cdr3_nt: TGTGCCAGCAGCTCCGGACTAGCGGGAGTTTACGAGCAGTACTTC
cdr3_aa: CASSSGLAGVYEQYF

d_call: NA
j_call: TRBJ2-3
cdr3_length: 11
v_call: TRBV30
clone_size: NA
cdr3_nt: TGTGCCTGGAGTCATGGGGATACGCAGTATTTT
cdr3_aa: CAWSHGDTQYF

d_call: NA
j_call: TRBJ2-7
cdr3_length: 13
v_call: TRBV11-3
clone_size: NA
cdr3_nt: TGTGCCAGCAGTTACAGAAGGACCTACGAGCAGTACTTC
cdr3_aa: CASSYRRTYEQYF

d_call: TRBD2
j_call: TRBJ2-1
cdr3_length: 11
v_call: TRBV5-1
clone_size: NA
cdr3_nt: TGCGCCAGCAGTTCTAGCGGGGAGCAGTTCTTC
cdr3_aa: CASSSSGEQFF

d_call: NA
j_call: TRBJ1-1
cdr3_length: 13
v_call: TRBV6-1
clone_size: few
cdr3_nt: TGTGCCAGCAGGGTCAGGGAAGGCACTGAAGCTTTCTTT
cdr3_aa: CASRVREGTEAFF

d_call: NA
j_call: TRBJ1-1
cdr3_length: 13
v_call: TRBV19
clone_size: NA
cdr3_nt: TGTGCCAGTACGCAGGTCCTGAACACTGAAGCTTTCTTT
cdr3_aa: CASTQVLNTEAFF

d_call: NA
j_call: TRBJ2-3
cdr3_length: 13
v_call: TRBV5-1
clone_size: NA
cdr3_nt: TGCGCCAGCAGCTTGGCTCCCAGAGATACGCAGTATTTT
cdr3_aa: CASSLAPRDTQYF

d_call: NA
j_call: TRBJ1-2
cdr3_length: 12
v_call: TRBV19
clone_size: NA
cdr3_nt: TGTGCCAGTTACAGGGAGATCGATGGCTACACCTTC
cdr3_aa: CASYREIDGYTF

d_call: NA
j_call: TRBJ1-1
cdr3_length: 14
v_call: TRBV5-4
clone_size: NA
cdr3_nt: TGTGCCAGCAGCGCAGGGGAGGGGGGCACTGAAGCTTTCTTT
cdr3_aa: CASSAGEGGTEAFF

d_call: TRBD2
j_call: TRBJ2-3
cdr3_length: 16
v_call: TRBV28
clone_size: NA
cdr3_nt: TGTGCCAGCAGATCCCCGGGACTAGCGGGTTTGGATACGCAGTATTTT
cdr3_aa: CASRSPGLAGLDTQYF

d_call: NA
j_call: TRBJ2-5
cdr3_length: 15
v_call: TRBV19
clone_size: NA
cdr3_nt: TGTGCCAGTAGTGGCCACAGGGTCTCGGGCGAGACCCAGTACTTC
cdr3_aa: CASSGHRVSGETQYF

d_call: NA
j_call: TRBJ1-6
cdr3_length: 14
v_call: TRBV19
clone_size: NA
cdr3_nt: TGTGCCAGTAGTACCCAGGGTGGCAATTCACCCCTCCACTTT
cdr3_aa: CASSTQGGNSPLHF

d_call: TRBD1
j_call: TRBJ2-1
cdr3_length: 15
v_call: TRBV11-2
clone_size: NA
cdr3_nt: TGTGCCAGCAGCCCAGGGACAGGGGGCTACAATGAGCAGTTCTTC
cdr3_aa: CASSPGTGGYNEQFF

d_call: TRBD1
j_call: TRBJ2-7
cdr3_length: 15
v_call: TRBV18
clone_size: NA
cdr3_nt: TGTGCCAGCTCACCTTCCGGGACAGGGTCGTCCGAGCAGTACTTC
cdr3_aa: CASSPSGTGSSEQYF

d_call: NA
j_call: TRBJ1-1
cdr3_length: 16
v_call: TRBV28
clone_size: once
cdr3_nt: TGTGCCAGCAGGGGCTCGGCGGGGGCGCGGGACACTGAAGCTTTCTTT
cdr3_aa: CASRGSAGARDTEAFF

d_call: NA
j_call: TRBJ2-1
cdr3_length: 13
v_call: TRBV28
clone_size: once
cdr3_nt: TGTGCCAGCAGCTTTGGGTCCTACAATGAGCAGTTCTTC
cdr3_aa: CASSFGSYNEQFF

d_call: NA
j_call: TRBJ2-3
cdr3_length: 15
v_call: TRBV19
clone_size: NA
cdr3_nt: TGTGCCAGTATAGGAACAGGGGGGGGCCATGGTACGCAGTATTTT
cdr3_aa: CASIGTGGGHGTQYF

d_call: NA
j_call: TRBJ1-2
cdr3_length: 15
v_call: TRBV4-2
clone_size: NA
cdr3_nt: TGTGCCAGCAGCCAAGATAATGACGGCCCCAATGGCTACACCTTC
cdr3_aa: CASSQDNDGPNGYTF

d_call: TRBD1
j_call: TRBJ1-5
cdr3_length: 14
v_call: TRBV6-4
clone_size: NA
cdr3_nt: TGTGCCAGCAGTGAACAGGGGGCTGAGCAGCCCCAGCATTTT
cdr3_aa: CASSEQGAEQPQHF

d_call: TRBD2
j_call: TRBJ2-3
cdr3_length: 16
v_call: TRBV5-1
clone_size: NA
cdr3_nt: TGCGCCAGCAGCGGCAGACTAGCGGAGAGCGCAGATACGCAGTATTTT
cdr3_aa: CASSGRLAESADTQYF

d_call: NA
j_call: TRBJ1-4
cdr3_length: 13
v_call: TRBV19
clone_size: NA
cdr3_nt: TGTGCCAGTAGTGGGACTTGGGGGGAAAAACTGTTTTTT
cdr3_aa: CASSGTWGEKLFF